A single TCR beta chain is shown here with its context. These data belong to a study of shared clonotypes between healthy human individuals. Template for every sorted-subset replicate PCR totaled about 200 ng DNA, some 30,000 T cell genomes. TCRdb's table, derived via immunoSEQ multiplex PCR, lists solely in-frame clones and lacks some. Here the sample spans under 2,000,000 clones, just under 95% being singletons. V lost 3 bases and J lost 0; bases outside the gene matches: 10. The CDR3 has 17 residues. In germline, CDR1 is MDHEN, CDR2 SYDVKM. Terminally differentiated effector memory CD45RA+ cells were excluded from the naive CD8 cells, which were CD45RO-negative and positively selected for CCR7.

J is TRBJ1-1 and V is TRBV28; 7 bases fit TRBD1. Sequencing input: naive CD8+ T cells sorted from blood. The receptor was derived from a young man in good health. CDR3 in DNA: TGTGCCAGCAGTTTCTACGGGGACAGCCTCATGAACACTGAAGCTTTCTTT. It translates to CASSFYGDSLMNTEAFF.